This T cell receptor beta chain was profiled in a study of neurological immune-mediated disorders. In TCRdb, the 5' RACE reads were re-called with MiXCR into one record per CDR3 protein. In the table there are approximately 26,000 distinct CDR3 sequences, 2% to 2.5% of which are singletons. This clonotype appeared many times. CDR3 length: 15 amino acids. Between the trimmed V and J ends, which lost 5 bases and 1 base, there was a span of 14 bases. The germline CDR1 and CDR2 sequences are MNHEY and SVGAGI. The source material was PBMCs. The chain combines TRBV6-5 with TRBJ1-1, with D maybe TRBD1 (6 bases). The TCR sequence derives from a woman in her forties or fifties with multiple sclerosis. The CDR3 is CASSGQFLGNTEAFF. CDR3 bases: TGTGCCAGCAGTGGACAGTTTTTGGGGAACACTGAAGCTTTCTTT.